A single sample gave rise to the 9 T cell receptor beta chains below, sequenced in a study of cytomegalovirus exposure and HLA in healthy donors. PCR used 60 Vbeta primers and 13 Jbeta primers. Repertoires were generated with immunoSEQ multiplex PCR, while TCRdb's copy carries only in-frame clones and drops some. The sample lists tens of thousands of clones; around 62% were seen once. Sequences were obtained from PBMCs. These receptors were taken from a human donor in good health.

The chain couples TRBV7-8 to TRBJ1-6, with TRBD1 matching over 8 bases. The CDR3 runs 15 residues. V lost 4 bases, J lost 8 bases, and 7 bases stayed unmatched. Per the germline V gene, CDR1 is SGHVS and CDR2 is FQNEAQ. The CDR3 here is CASSSQQGAHSPLHF. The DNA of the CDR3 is TGTGCCAGCAGCTCGCAGCAGGGGGCTCATTCACCCCTCCACTTT. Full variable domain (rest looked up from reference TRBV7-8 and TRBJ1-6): GAGVSQSPRYKVAKRGQDVALRCDPISGHVSLFWYQQALGQGPEFLTYFQNEAQLDKSGLPSDRFFAERPEGSVSTLKIQRTQQEDSAVYLCASSSQQGAHSPLHFGNGTRLTVT.

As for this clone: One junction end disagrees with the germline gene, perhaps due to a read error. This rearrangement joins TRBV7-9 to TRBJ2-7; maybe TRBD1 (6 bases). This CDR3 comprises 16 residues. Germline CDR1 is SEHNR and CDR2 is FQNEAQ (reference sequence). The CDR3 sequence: CASSSLGAGLAHEQHF. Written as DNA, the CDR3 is TGTGCCAGCAGCTCCCTGGGGGCAGGGCTGGCCCACGAGCAGCACTTC. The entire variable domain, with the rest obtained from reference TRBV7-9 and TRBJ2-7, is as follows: DTGVSQNPRHKITKRGQNVTFRCDPISEHNRLYWYRQTLGQGPEFLTYFQNEAQLEKSRLLSDRFSAERPKGSFSTLEIQRTEQGDSAMYLCASSSLGAGLAHEQHFGPGTRLTVT.

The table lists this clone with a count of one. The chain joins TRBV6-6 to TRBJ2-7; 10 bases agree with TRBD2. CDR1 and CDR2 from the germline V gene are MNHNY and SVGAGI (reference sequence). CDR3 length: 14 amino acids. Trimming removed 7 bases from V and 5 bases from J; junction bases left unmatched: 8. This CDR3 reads CASMSGGALNEQYF. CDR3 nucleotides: TGTGCCAGCATGAGCGGGGGGGCTCTCAACGAGCAGTACTTC.

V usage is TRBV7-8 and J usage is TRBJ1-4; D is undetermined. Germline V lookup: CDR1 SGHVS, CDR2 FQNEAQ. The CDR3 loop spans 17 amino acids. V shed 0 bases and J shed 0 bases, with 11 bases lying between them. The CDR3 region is CASSLAPGLTTNEKLFF. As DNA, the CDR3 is TGTGCCAGCAGCTTAGCACCAGGTCTGACAACTAATGAAAAACTGTTTTTT. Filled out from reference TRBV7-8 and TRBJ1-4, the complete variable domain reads GAGVSQSPRYKVAKRGQDVALRCDPISGHVSLFWYQQALGQGPEFLTYFQNEAQLDKSGLPSDRFFAERPEGSVSTLKIQRTQQEDSAVYLCASSLAPGLTTNEKLFFGSGTQLSVL.

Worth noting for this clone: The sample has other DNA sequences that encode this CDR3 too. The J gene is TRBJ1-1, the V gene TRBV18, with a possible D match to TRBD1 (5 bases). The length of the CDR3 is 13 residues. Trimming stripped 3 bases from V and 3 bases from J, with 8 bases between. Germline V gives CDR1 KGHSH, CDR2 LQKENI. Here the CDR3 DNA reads TGTGCCAGCTCACCGGGGGGGGACACTGAAGCTTTCTTT. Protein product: CASSPGGDTEAFF. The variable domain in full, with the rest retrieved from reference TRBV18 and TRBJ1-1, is NAGVMQNPRHLVRRRGQEARLRCSPMKGHSHVYWYRQLPEEGLKFMVYLQKENIIDESGMPKERFSAEFPKEGPSILRIQQVVRGDSAAYFCASSPGGDTEAFFGQGTRLTVV.

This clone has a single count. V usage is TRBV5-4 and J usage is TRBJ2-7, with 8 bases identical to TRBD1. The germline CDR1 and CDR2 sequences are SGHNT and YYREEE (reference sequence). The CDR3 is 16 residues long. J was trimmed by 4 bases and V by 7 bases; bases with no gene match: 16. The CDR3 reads CASSQGAGQDGYEQYF. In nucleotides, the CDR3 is TGTGCCAGCTCCCAGGGGGCGGGACAGGACGGGTACGAGCAGTACTTC.

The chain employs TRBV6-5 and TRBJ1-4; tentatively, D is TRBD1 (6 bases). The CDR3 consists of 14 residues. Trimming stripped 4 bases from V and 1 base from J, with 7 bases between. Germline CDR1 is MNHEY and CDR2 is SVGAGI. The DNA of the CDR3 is TGTGCCAGCAGTTCCAGGGGAACTAATGAAAAACTGTTTTTT. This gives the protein CASSSRGTNEKLFF.

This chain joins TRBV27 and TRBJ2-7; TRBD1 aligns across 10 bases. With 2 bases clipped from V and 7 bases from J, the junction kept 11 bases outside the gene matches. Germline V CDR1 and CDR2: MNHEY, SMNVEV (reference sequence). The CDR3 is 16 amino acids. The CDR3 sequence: CASSLADRGYPAEQYF. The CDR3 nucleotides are TGTGCCAGCAGTTTAGCGGACAGGGGGTACCCTGCGGAGCAGTACTTC.

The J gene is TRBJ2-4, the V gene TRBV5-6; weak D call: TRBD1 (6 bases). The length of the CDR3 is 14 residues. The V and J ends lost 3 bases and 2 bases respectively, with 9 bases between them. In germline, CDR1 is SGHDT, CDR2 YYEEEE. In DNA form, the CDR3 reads TGTGCCAGCAGCTCAGGGGTGACCAAAAACATTCAGTACTTC. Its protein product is CASSSGVTKNIQYF.